The clone carrying this TCR beta chain was found a few times. As yet, its antigen is unknown. The data are from a study of T cells in Graves' hyperthyroidism and ophthalmopathy. Patients were excluded because of uncontrolled infection, other autoimmune disease, pregnancy or lactation. Blood sampling occurred at first hyperthyroidism diagnosis, ahead of any ophthalmopathy symptoms. Notes on the study in general: Most clonotypes expanded in thyroid above 0.001 were likewise present in blood. Model-based prediction identified ophthalmopathy a median roughly six months prior to its onset.

Trimming took off 3 bases at V and 4 bases at J, with 13 bases between the two ends. This CDR3 spans 15 amino acids. From germline, CDR1 is DFQATT and CDR2 SNEGSKA (reference sequence). The CDR3 regions of TCR beta were amplified from RNA transcripts. First-round RT-PCR with HTBI primers amplified the TCR CDR3 region. TCRdb itself ran the multiplex PCR reads through MiXCR, one entry per CDR3 protein. This table holds a few hundred thousand distinct CDR3 sequences, around 13% found once. The TCR comes from a young woman with Graves' hyperthyroidism that later progressed to Graves' ophthalmopathy. Sequenced: blood. The V and J genes are TRBV20-1 and TRBJ2-6, with D perhaps TRBD1 (6 bases). The CDR3 here is CSARGGGSGANVLTF. The CDR3 DNA sequence: TGCAGTGCTAGGGGTGGGGGCTCAGGGGCCAACGTCCTGACTTTC.